This T cell receptor beta chain originates from a study of blood T cell repertoires in COVID-19. Study overall: Sources were T cells, B-cell-depleted T cells, or PBMCs; the material itself was cDNA or gDNA.

The V gene lost 0 bases and the J gene lost 2 bases, with 13 bases spanning the gap. The CDR3 contains 17 residues. Germline lookup yields CDR1 LGHNA and CDR2 YSLEER. Produced via immunoSEQ multiplex PCR; TCRdb's table is partial and in-frame only. The top ten hold 2% to 3% of the sample, which has roughly 250,000 clones, 91% seen once. Followed over time, Seattle patients had been enrolled while infection was active. The sequence was collected from a person aged 18 to 29 with COVID-19, enrolled during active disease. The chain has TRBV4-3 and TRBJ2-2; D might be TRBD2 (5 bases). The sample consisted of peripheral blood. The CDR3 DNA sequence: TGCGCCAGCAGCCAAGAATTCAGGACTCCTAACACCGGGGAGCTGTTTTTT. Encoded protein: CASSQEFRTPNTGELFF.